This is a list of T cell receptor beta chains from one sample in a study of T cell repertoires in ileal Crohn's disease. Profiling relied on immunoSEQ multiplex PCR, and the TCRdb table lists in-frame clones only, not all of them. The sample includes 30,000 or so clones, about 81% of them seen just once. Sequencing was carried out using ileal tissue. These receptor sequences come from an adult with Crohn's disease. CDR3s include the opening cysteine and the closing phenylalanine or tryptophan. Fields, in order: D gene, J gene, V gene, clone size, CDR3 protein, CDR3 DNA. The D gene is left open where the match is weak. Part of the rows lack a size; the others show once, few, many or a class for expanded clones.

TRBD1 | TRBJ2-5 | TRBV2 | NA | CASSEDRNQETQYF | TGTGCCAGCAGTGAGGACAGGAACCAAGAGACCCAGTACTTC
NA | TRBJ2-1 | TRBV4-2 | medium-sized | CASSQDRDNEQFF | TGTGCCAGCAGCCAAGACAGGGACAATGAGCAGTTCTTC
TRBD1 | TRBJ2-2 | TRBV4-2 | NA | CASSQVRDRALTGELFF | TGTGCCAGCAGCCAAGTACGAGACAGGGCGCTCACCGGGGAGCTGTTTTTT
TRBD1 | TRBJ1-2 | TRBV11-1 | NA | CASSLAGRGVNGYTF | TGTGCCAGCAGCTTAGCCGGCAGGGGGGTTAATGGCTACACCTTC
TRBD1 | TRBJ1-1 | TRBV6-6 | NA | CAGAGGRETEAFF | TGTGCCGGAGCAGGGGGCAGGGAAACTGAAGCTTTCTTT
TRBD2 | TRBJ2-7 | TRBV2 | NA | CASTQGGLAVYEQYF | TGTGCCAGCACTCAAGGTGGACTAGCGGTGTACGAGCAGTACTTC
TRBD1 | TRBJ2-7 | TRBV5-1 | once | CASSPGQGLYYYEQYF | TGCGCCAGCAGCCCGGGACAGGGCCTCTACTACTACGAGCAGTACTTC
NA | TRBJ2-1 | TRBV19 | NA | CASTQFRDTSYNEQFF | TGTGCCAGTACCCAATTCAGGGACACCTCCTACAATGAGCAGTTCTTC
NA | TRBJ1-1 | TRBV19 | once | CASSIGRQLEAFF | TGTGCCAGTAGTATCGGCAGACAGCTTGAAGCTTTCTTT
TRBD1 | TRBJ2-1 | TRBV5-4 | once | CASSPGTGLFAYNEQFF | TGTGCCAGCAGCCCGGGGACAGGTTTATTTGCCTACAATGAGCAGTTCTTC
NA | TRBJ2-1 | TRBV11-3 | NA | CASSLDDRGRFYNEQFF | TGTGCCAGCAGCTTAGATGATCGGGGTAGGTTCTACAATGAGCAGTTCTTC
NA | TRBJ1-1 | TRBV6-5 | once | CASSRQGQRNTEAFF | TGTGCCAGCAGTCGTCAAGGACAGCGGAACACTGAAGCTTTCTTT
TRBD2 | TRBJ2-1 | TRBV23-1 | NA | CASSFAARGNSNEQFF | TGCGCCAGCAGTTTTGCCGCGCGGGGGAACTCCAATGAGCAGTTCTTC
NA | TRBJ2-6 | TRBV5-8 | once | CASSKGTLVGANVLTF | TGTGCCAGCAGCAAAGGGACACTTGTTGGGGCCAACGTCCTGACTTTC
TRBD1 | TRBJ2-3 | TRBV9 | NA | CASSVAPNRGRSTDTQYF | TGTGCCAGCAGCGTAGCCCCAAACAGGGGAAGAAGCACAGATACGCAGTATTTT
NA | TRBJ2-3 | TRBV11-2 | NA | CASSLVQGLSTDTQYF | TGTGCCAGCAGCTTGGTGCAGGGGCTTAGCACAGATACGCAGTATTTT
TRBD1 | TRBJ1-5 | TRBV5-6 | NA | CASSLGPGQGANQPQHF | TGTGCCAGCAGCTTGGGGCCGGGACAGGGGGCTAATCAGCCCCAGCATTTT
NA | TRBJ1-2 | TRBV19 | NA | CASSIDLAQVWADYGYTF | TGTGCCAGTAGTATAGATCTGGCCCAGGTCTGGGCTGACTATGGCTACACCTTC
TRBD1 | TRBJ1-5 | TRBV30 | NA | CAWSGQGDQPQHF | TGTGCCTGGAGTGGACAGGGGGATCAGCCCCAGCATTTT
TRBD1 | TRBJ2-3 | TRBV6-5 | NA | CASRRRDRATQYF | TGTGCCAGCAGGCGCCGTGACAGGGCGACGCAGTATTTT
NA | TRBJ2-7 | TRBV5-6 | NA | CASSFILRQPYEQYF | TGTGCCAGCAGCTTTATACTTCGACAGCCCTACGAGCAGTACTTC
NA | TRBJ2-1 | TRBV4-1 | NA | CASSPPQTESSYNEQFF | TGCGCCAGCAGCCCGCCTCAGACAGAAAGCTCCTACAATGAGCAGTTCTTC
TRBD1 | TRBJ1-2 | TRBV7-9 | NA | CASGYEGAAGYTF | TGTGCCAGCGGGTACGAGGGGGCGGCGGGCTACACCTTC
TRBD1 | TRBJ1-5 | TRBV4-3 | NA | CASSQEGDRAPRQPQHF | TGCGCCAGCAGCCAAGAAGGGGACAGGGCGCCGAGGCAGCCCCAGCATTTT
TRBD2 | TRBJ2-5 | TRBV5-1 | NA | CASSLALGGRGETQYF | TGCGCCAGCAGCTTGGCCCTGGGAGGGCGCGGGGAGACCCAGTACTTC
NA | TRBJ2-3 | TRBV29-1 | NA | CSVEVGGLTDTQYF | TGCAGCGTTGAGGTGGGGGGGCTCACAGATACGCAGTATTTT
NA | TRBJ2-7 | TRBV5-1 | NA | CASSLVGGLSSYEQYF | TGCGCCAGCAGCTTGGTTGGAGGGTTGAGCTCCTACGAGCAGTACTTC
TRBD1 | TRBJ1-3 | TRBV6-5 | NA | CASSYQAGGIGNTIYF | TGTGCCAGCAGTTACCAGGCAGGGGGCATTGGAAACACCATATATTTT
NA | TRBJ2-3 | TRBV5-1 | NA | CATQQGDTQYF | TGCGCCACCCAGCAGGGAGATACGCAGTATTTT
NA | TRBJ1-1 | TRBV29-1 | NA | CSAGDGMNTEAFF | TGCAGCGCGGGGGACGGCATGAACACTGAAGCTTTCTTT
NA | TRBJ1-2 | TRBV5-8 | NA | CASFGGYTF | TGTGCCAGCTTCGGTGGCTACACCTTC
NA | TRBJ2-5 | TRBV29-1 | NA | CSVELSGETQYF | TGCAGCGTTGAATTGTCAGGGGAGACCCAGTACTTC
TRBD1 | TRBJ2-7 | TRBV29-1 | NA | CSVEGQGSGEQYF | TGCAGCGTTGAGGGACAGGGTTCGGGGGAGCAGTACTTC
TRBD1 | TRBJ1-6 | TRBV7-8 | NA | CASSLQGQGASSPLHF | TGTGCCAGCAGCTTACAGGGACAGGGGGCGAGTTCACCCCTCCACTTT
TRBD1 | TRBJ2-7 | TRBV4-1 | NA | CASSQDRGLYEQYF | TGCGCCAGCAGCCAAGACAGGGGGCTGTACGAGCAGTACTTC
TRBD1 | TRBJ2-7 | TRBV4-1 | NA | CASSHPGTGMNEQYF | TGCGCCAGCAGCCATCCCGGGACAGGGATGAACGAGCAGTACTTC
NA | TRBJ2-2 | TRBV25-1 | NA | CASSEEWAGELFF | TGTGCCAGCAGTGAAGAGTGGGCGGGGGAGCTGTTTTTT
NA | TRBJ2-2 | TRBV5-4 | once | CASSFQEGGTGELFF | TGTGCCAGCAGCTTCCAGGAGGGAGGCACCGGGGAGCTGTTTTTT
NA | TRBJ1-4 | TRBV10-2 | NA | CASSPGQSEEKLFF | TGCGCCAGCAGCCCCGGACAGTCCGAGGAAAAACTGTTTTTT
TRBD1 | TRBJ2-6 | TRBV6-1 | NA | CASSEAQGVVSGANVLTF | TGTGCCAGCAGTGAGGCTCAGGGGGTAGTCTCTGGGGCCAACGTCCTGACTTTC
NA | TRBJ2-7 | TRBV11-2 | NA | CASSLITGLRPTYGQYF | TGTGCCAGCAGCTTAATAACAGGGCTACGACCAACCTACGGGCAGTACTTC
NA | TRBJ1-5 | TRBV19 | NA | CASMAGALNQPQHF | TGTGCCAGTATGGCAGGGGCGCTTAATCAGCCCCAGCATTTT